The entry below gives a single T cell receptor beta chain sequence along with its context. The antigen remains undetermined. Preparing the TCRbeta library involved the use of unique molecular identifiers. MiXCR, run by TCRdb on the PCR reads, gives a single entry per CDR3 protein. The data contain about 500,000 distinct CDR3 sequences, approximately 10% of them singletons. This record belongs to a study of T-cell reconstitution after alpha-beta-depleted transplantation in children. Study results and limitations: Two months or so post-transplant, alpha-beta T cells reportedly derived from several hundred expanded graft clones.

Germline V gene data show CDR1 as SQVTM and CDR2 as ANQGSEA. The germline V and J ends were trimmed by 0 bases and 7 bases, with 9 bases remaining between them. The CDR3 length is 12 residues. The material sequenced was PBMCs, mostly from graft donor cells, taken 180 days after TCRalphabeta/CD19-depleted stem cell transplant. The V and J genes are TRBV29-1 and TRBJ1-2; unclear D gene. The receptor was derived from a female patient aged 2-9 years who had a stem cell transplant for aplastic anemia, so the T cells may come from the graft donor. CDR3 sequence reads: CSVEDPRSGYTF. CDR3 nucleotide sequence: TGCAGCGTTGAAGATCCCCGGAGTGGCTACACCTTC.